Listed below are T cell receptor beta chains from one sample, sequenced in a study of cytomegalovirus exposure and HLA in healthy donors. The assay was immunoSEQ multiplex PCR, and TCRdb's table has in-frame clones only and misses some. The sample holds around 300,000 clones; roughly 86% are singletons and the top ten take approximately 2%. Sequences were obtained from PBMCs. The receptors were gathered from a woman aged 35 to 49 in good health and CMV-seropositive. Both conserved end residues are part of each CDR3. A D gene is named only where the DNA matches it firmly. Expanded clones get a size class; other rows say once, few or many, or leave the size out.

j_call clone_size v_call d_call cdr3_aa cdr3_nt
TRBJ2-7 - TRBV4-2 TRBD2 CASSQELAGGSYEQYF TGTGCCAGCAGCCAGGAACTAGCGGGAGGTTCCTACGAGCAGTACTTC
TRBJ2-1 - TRBV6-5 - CASSYPGRGNEQFF TGTGCCAGCAGTTACCCGGGGCGGGGCAATGAGCAGTTCTTC
TRBJ2-3 - TRBV7-9 TRBD2 CSSSTSVYGESTDTQYF TGTTCCAGCAGCACTAGCGTATACGGGGAAAGCACAGATACGCAGTATTTT
TRBJ2-3 few TRBV7-9 TRBD2 CASSLRETSDTQYF TGTGCCAGCAGCTTGCGGGAGACGTCAGATACGCAGTATTTT
TRBJ2-2 - TRBV5-1 TRBD2 CASSFGLADNTGELFF TGCGCCAGCAGCTTTGGACTAGCGGATAACACCGGGGAGCTGTTTTTT
TRBJ2-7 - TRBV27 TRBD1 CASSLKGQGSYEQYF TGTGCCAGCAGTTTAAAAGGACAGGGCTCCTACGAGCAGTACTTC
TRBJ1-1 - TRBV6-1 TRBD1 CASSPGQHNTEAFF TGTGCCAGCAGCCCGGGACAGCATAACACTGAAGCTTTCTTT
TRBJ2-5 once TRBV27 TRBD2 CASSPGLAGAISETQYF TGTGCCAGCAGTCCAGGACTAGCGGGAGCTATATCCGAGACCCAGTACTTC
TRBJ2-1 - TRBV7-6 TRBD2 CASSPRTSSNEQFF TGTGCCAGCAGCCCAAGGACTAGTTCCAATGAGCAGTTCTTC
TRBJ1-4 - TRBV2 TRBD1 CASSASGTGDEKLFF TGTGCCAGCAGTGCTAGCGGGACAGGGGATGAAAAACTGTTTTTT
TRBJ2-7 - TRBV28 - CASSLPSLPYEQYF TGTGCCAGCAGTTTACCCTCTCTCCCCTACGAGCAGTACTTC
TRBJ2-1 - TRBV14 TRBD2 CASSHGRERTEQFF TGTGCCAGCAGCCATGGGCGGGAGAGGACTGAGCAGTTCTTC
TRBJ1-2 - TRBV6-5 TRBD1 CASAPDREYGYTF TGTGCCAGCGCACCTGACAGGGAGTATGGCTACACCTTC
TRBJ2-2 - TRBV7-9 TRBD2 CSSSLGLAGANTGELFF TGTTCCAGCAGCTTAGGACTAGCGGGAGCGAACACCGGGGAGCTGTTTTTT
TRBJ2-7 - TRBV7-9 - CASSPLGGEQYF TGTGCCAGCAGCCCCCTAGGCGGGGAGCAGTACTTC